Below, one T cell receptor beta chain is given with its context. In its sample, this clonotype was seen many times. No cognate antigen has been identified for it. No clone much larger than this one lies a single base away; base qualities are absent. The V end gives up 0 bases and the J end 8 bases, leaving 4 bases in the junction not matched to a gene. Reading the germline V gene gives CDR1 LGHNA and CDR2 YSLEER. The CDR3 holds 14 amino acids from the cysteine to the phenylalanine. CDR3 DNA is the only sequence kept; it has 42 bases, read in frame from the first base. The sample comes from a study of blood T cells in healthy people across ages (dated by TCRdb to the mid-2010s). Study-level background: In model experiments, template switching captured roughly one uniquely barcoded TCR beta cDNA molecule for every two T cells. Age-related changes in TCR beta repertoire diversity were measured in the study by deep sequencing normalized with unique cDNA molecular identifiers. The donors were split into four age groups: young (average 16 years), middle-aged (about 40), aged (roughly 60) and long-lived (roughly 80). Donors of different ages were randomly distributed across sequencing lanes to avoid experimental bias. Using the same blood draw, the study looked at two additional independent replicas of 1 million unique cDNA reads for two donors, one aged 18 to 30 and the other aged 80 or older.

The method was 5' RACE. TCRdb shows the sequencer as Illumina HiSeq 2500. A second roughly 7 to 11 cycle PCR used a sample-barcoded 5' primer and a J-beta primer mix. A template-switch 5' adaptor carrying 12 random nucleotides introduced a unique molecular identifier onto each TCR beta cDNA molecule. Each sample yielded at least 2.5 million CDR3-containing paired-end reads. First-strand cDNA was synthesized from all RNA with the Mint cDNA synthesis kit, primed by a TRBC-specific oligonucleotide. Following uracil-DNA glycosylase treatment, a first 18-cycle PCR with universal primers M1SS and BC2_uni_R was performed on all cDNA. On the authors' methods: For normalization, 1 million high-quality reads, each with a distinct molecular identifier, were randomly selected from each sample. Reads sharing molecular identifiers were discarded rather than binned into consensus sequences. MiTCR, with a Q25 quality threshold and the strictest error-elimination algorithm, was used for CDR3 identification, clonotype clustering and error correction. A nonparametric unseen species model using Euler transformation provided a lower-bound estimate of total TCR beta diversity. Starting from the raw public reads, TCRdb applied fastp trimming at Q25, assembled clones with MiXCR and retained in-frame beta chains. When rows share a CDR3 protein, they turn into one entry using the most common DNA and genes. These V and J calls are TCRdb output, not the study's own analysis. The sample contains 600,000 or so distinct CDR3 sequences, about 30% of them found a single time. The ten largest account for approximately 15% of the sample.

Donors were approximately 42 systemically healthy Caucasian individuals from Russia aged 6 to 90 years. Around 9.9 milliliters of peripheral blood were collected from each donor into EDTA-treated Vacutainer tubes. PBMCs were isolated by Ficoll-Paque density-gradient centrifugation, with at least 7 million obtained per sample. Trizol reagent was used to extract total RNA from PBMCs, with at least 6 micrograms per sample. For every donor, flow cytometry on a PBMC aliquot measured the percentage of naive CD45RAhigh/CD27high T cells. Summary of the overall study and its limitations: A strong correlation was found between observed TCR beta diversity and the percentage of naive T cells measured by flow cytometry. Compared with the aged group, the long-lived group had more naive CD4+ T cells, fewer expanded clones and increased TCR diversity, a pattern suggesting age selection. Because donor CMV infection status was unknown, age-related changes in expanded clonotypes were potentially confounded. Because profiling used bulk unsorted PBMCs, naive and antigen-experienced compartments could not be compared conclusively. As age increased, observed TCR beta diversity per million T cells dropped in a roughly linear way, and a significant reduction was already evident by age 40. Estimates of total diversity from one million sequenced T cells were regarded as lower bounds and underestimates.

The source material was blood. The sequence was collected from a woman older than 75 in good health. The rearrangement combines TRBV4-3 with TRBJ1-2, and 9 junctional nucleotides match TRBD1. CDR3 reads: CASSQEGQGQGYTF. DNA sequence: TGCGCCAGCAGCCAAGAGGGACAGGGACAGGGCTACACCTTC.